The rows below give T cell receptor beta chains drawn from one sample of a study of T cell responses to AZD1222 COVID-19 vaccine. The data were produced by immunoSEQ multiplex PCR, yet TCRdb's version contains in-frame clones alone and is incomplete. Altogether 130,000 to 150,000 clones are present, 80% to 90% being singletons, with the ten largest covering around 1.5%. The sequenced sample was peripheral blood, obtained on day 0 of AZD1222 vaccination. The receptors shown here come from an adult in good health. The CDR3 runs from the conserved cysteine through the conserved F or W. A D gene is named only where the DNA matches it firmly. Size values are once, few and many counts, or a class for expanded clones, and some rows have none.

>21|.|TRBV15|TRBD1|TRBJ1-1
CATSRDQGRGTFGYWNTEAFF
TGTGCCACCAGCAGAGATCAGGGCAGGGGGACATTCGGGTATTGGAACACTGAAGCTTTCTTT
>14|.|TRBV5-1|.|TRBJ2-7
CASSSGRGFDEQYF
TGCGCCAGCAGCTCCGGCAGGGGATTCGACGAGCAGTACTTC
>16|few|TRBV11-3|TRBD2|TRBJ2-2
CASSLDGQREAGELFF
TGTGCCAGCAGCTTAGACGGCCAGCGGGAGGCCGGGGAGCTGTTTTTT
>16|.|TRBV4-1|TRBD1|TRBJ2-7
CASSQGRTGGPDEQYF
TGCGCCAGCAGCCAAGGAAGGACAGGGGGACCGGACGAGCAGTACTTC
>15|.|TRBV30|.|TRBJ1-5
CAWSVQSLGNQPQHF
TGTGCCTGGAGTGTACAGAGCCTGGGGAATCAGCCCCAGCATTTT
>13|.|TRBV5-1|.|TRBJ1-1
CASSGTKNTEAFF
TGCGCCAGCAGCGGGACGAAGAACACTGAAGCTTTCTTT
>14|.|TRBV18|.|TRBJ1-3
CASSDLGGGNTIYF
TGTGCCAGCTCGGATTTAGGCGGCGGAAACACCATATATTTT
>15|.|TRBV19|TRBD1|TRBJ1-2
CASRGPDRSNYGYTF
TGTGCCAGTAGAGGTCCGGACAGGAGTAACTATGGCTACACCTTC
>13|.|TRBV30|.|TRBJ2-3
CAWSVKDTDTQYF
TGTGCCTGGAGTGTAAAGGACACAGATACGCAGTATTTT
>13|.|TRBV27|TRBD1|TRBJ1-2
CASSRQGLGGYTF
TGTGCCAGCAGTCGACAGGGTTTAGGTGGCTACACCTTC
>11|.|TRBV25-1|.|TRBJ2-7
CASARGYEQYF
TGTGCATCGGCAAGGGGCTACGAGCAGTACTTC
>15|.|TRBV6-5|.|TRBJ1-2
CASSSLQGLNYGYTF
TGTGCCAGCAGTTCACTACAGGGACTTAACTATGGCTACACCTTC
>15|.|TRBV7-6|TRBD1|TRBJ2-2
CASSVGQRNTGELFF
TGTGCCAGCAGCGTGGGACAGAGAAACACCGGGGAGCTGTTTTTT
>15|.|TRBV3-1/TRBV3-2|.|TRBJ1-3
CASSLGTSSRNTIYF
TGTGCCAGCAGCTTGGGGACATCCTCAAGAAACACCATATATTTT
>14|medium-sized|TRBV25-1|.|TRBJ2-2
CASSESRDTGELFF
TGTGCCAGCAGTGAATCTCGGGATACCGGGGAGCTGTTTTTT
>15|.|TRBV27|.|TRBJ1-5
CASSIRALNNQPQHF
TGTGCCAGCAGTATTCGGGCCCTGAACAATCAGCCCCAGCATTTT
>15|.|TRBV7-9|TRBD1|TRBJ1-2
CASSPTGALNYGYTF
TGTGCCAGCAGCCCAACAGGGGCCCTTAACTATGGCTACACCTTC
>15|.|TRBV18|.|TRBJ1-5
CASSPRQGNNQPQHF
TGTGCCAGCTCACCACGGCAGGGAAACAATCAGCCCCAGCATTTT
>14|few|TRBV10-1|TRBD1|TRBJ1-1
CASRSGTGSAEAFF
TGCGCCAGCAGGTCCGGGACAGGGTCCGCTGAAGCTTTCTTT
>15|.|TRBV2|.|TRBJ2-3
CASSGLLPSTDTQYF
TGTGCCAGCTCGGGGCTTCTTCCGAGCACAGATACGCAGTATTTT
>15|.|TRBV6-4|.|TRBJ2-1
CASSDEWSSYNEQFF
TGTGCCAGCAGTGACGAGTGGAGTTCCTACAATGAGCAGTTCTTC
>13|.|TRBV12-3/TRBV12-4|TRBD1|TRBJ2-2
CASRQGLPGELFF
TGTGCCAGCAGACAGGGGTTACCCGGGGAGCTGTTTTTT
>16|.|TRBV13|.|TRBJ1-2
CASSSEPFDSNYGYTF
TGTGCCAGCAGCTCCGAACCCTTCGACAGTAACTATGGCTACACCTTC
>15|.|TRBV6-5|TRBD1|TRBJ1-6
CASSFRQGTYSPLHF
TGTGCCAGCAGTTTCCGACAGGGAACCTATTCACCCCTCCACTTT
>13|.|TRBV11-3|.|TRBJ2-3
CASSLTAVDTQYF
TGTGCCAGCAGCTTGACAGCGGTGGATACGCAGTATTTT
>12|.|TRBV7-2|.|TRBJ2-3
CASSLAGPQLYF
TGTGCCAGCAGCTTAGCGGGCCCCCAATTGTATTTT
>14|.|TRBV2|.|TRBJ1-1
CATGRGQMNTEAFF
TGTGCCACCGGTCGCGGACAGATGAACACTGAAGCTTTCTTT
>13|.|TRBV15|.|TRBJ1-5
CATSREGREIQHF
TGTGCCACCAGCAGAGAAGGAAGGGAAATCCAGCATTTT
>14|once|TRBV9|.|TRBJ2-7
CASSKGRLNYEQYF
TGTGCCAGCAGCAAGGGACGTTTGAACTACGAGCAGTACTTC
>14|.|TRBV27|TRBD2|TRBJ2-1
CASSGTSDYNEQFF
TGTGCCAGCAGCGGGACTAGCGACTACAATGAGCAGTTCTTC
>13|.|TRBV7-8|.|TRBJ1-5
CASSVLGAEPQHF
TGTGCCAGCAGCGTCTTGGGGGCGGAGCCCCAGCATTTT
>15|.|TRBV6-1|.|TRBJ2-1
CASREEEWNYNEQFF
TGTGCCAGCAGAGAAGAGGAATGGAATTACAATGAGCAGTTCTTC
>15|.|TRBV7-9|.|TRBJ2-1
CASSADSALLYEQFF
TGTGCCAGCAGTGCGGACAGTGCCCTGTTATACGAGCAGTTCTTC
>14|.|TRBV19|.|TRBJ1-2
CASIPTGPSYGYTF
TGTGCCAGTATCCCAACAGGGCCCTCCTATGGCTACACCTTC
>14|.|TRBV5-1|.|TRBJ1-1
CASSNGGMNTEAFF
TGCGCCAGCTCCAATGGGGGCATGAACACTGAAGCTTTCTTT
>14|few|TRBV19|TRBD1|TRBJ1-1
CATRGPQWHTEAFF
TGTGCCACTAGGGGGCCCCAGTGGCACACTGAAGCTTTCTTT
>12|.|TRBV10-3|TRBD2|TRBJ2-7
CAIGSGRGEQYF
TGTGCCATCGGGAGCGGGAGGGGCGAGCAGTACTTC
>17|.|TRBV25-1|TRBD1|TRBJ1-3
CASSDGTGKSSGNTIYF
TGTGCCAGCAGTGATGGGACAGGGAAAAGCTCTGGAAACACCATATATTTT
>10|.|TRBV30|.|TRBJ2-1
CAWKQREQFF
TGTGCCTGGAAGCAGCGAGAGCAGTTCTTC
>11|.|TRBV28|.|TRBJ1-5
CASSFGQPQHF
TGTGCCAGCAGTTTCGGTCAGCCCCAGCATTTT
>15|once|TRBV6-1|.|TRBJ1-5
CASSDLGVVNQPQHF
TGTGCCAGCAGTGACCTAGGGGTTGTCAATCAGCCCCAGCATTTT
>18|few|TRBV19|TRBD1|TRBJ1-4
CASSMQGGVLVTNEKLFF
TGTGCCAGTAGTATGCAAGGGGGCGTGTTGGTGACTAATGAAAAACTGTTTTTT
>15|.|TRBV28|.|TRBJ2-6
CASSFLGSGANVLTF
TGTGCCAGCAGTTTTCTGGGGTCTGGGGCCAACGTCCTGACTTTC
>15|.|TRBV5-6|.|TRBJ1-2
CASSPLPGALGGYTF
TGTGCCAGCAGCCCCCTCCCAGGGGCCTTGGGTGGCTACACCTTC
>13|.|TRBV7-2|.|TRBJ2-7
CASSLAIGYEQYF
TGTGCCAGCAGCTTGGCCATCGGCTACGAGCAGTACTTC
>14|.|TRBV4-1|.|TRBJ1-2
CASSPRITNYGYTF
TGCGCCAGCAGCCCCCGTATAACCAACTATGGCTACACCTTC
>15|.|TRBV5-4|.|TRBJ1-3
CASSFGPGARNTIYF
.
>19|few|TRBV7-2|TRBD1|TRBJ1-6
CASSNRVASQGAIVSPLHF
TGTGCCAGCAGCAATAGGGTAGCTTCACAGGGGGCCATCGTTTCACCCCTCCACTTT
>15|.|TRBV12-5|TRBD1|TRBJ1-5
CASGLTPGGLPPQHF
TGTGCTAGTGGTTTGACCCCAGGGGGCCTACCGCCCCAGCATTTT
>11|once|TRBV9|.|TRBJ1-1
CASSLNTEAFF
TGTGCCAGCAGCCTAAACACTGAAGCTTTCTTT
>15|.|TRBV4-2|TRBD2|TRBJ2-3
CASSQKAGDTDTQYF
TGTGCCAGCAGCCAAAAAGCGGGAGACACAGATACGCAGTATTTT
>17|.|TRBV30|TRBD2|TRBJ2-5
CAWSVGLSGGSQETQYF
TGTGCCTGGAGTGTAGGGCTCTCCGGGGGGTCTCAAGAGACCCAGTACTTC
>16|.|TRBV5-8|.|TRBJ1-4
CASTDGPKATNEKLFF
TGTGCCAGCACCGACGGGCCCAAGGCAACTAATGAAAAACTGTTTTTT
>15|few|TRBV10-3|.|TRBJ1-6
CAISESGQYNSPLHF
TGTGCCATCAGTGAGTCTGGACAGTATAATTCACCCCTCCACTTT
>16|.|TRBV5-8|TRBD1|TRBJ1-5
CASSLGHRGRLEPQHF
TGTGCCAGCAGCTTGGGCCACAGGGGGCGCCTGGAGCCCCAGCATTTT
>17|.|TRBV7-8|TRBD2|TRBJ2-1
CASSSLAGGTRKIEQFF
TGTGCCAGCAGCTCGTTAGCGGGAGGTACCCGGAAGATCGAGCAGTTCTTC
>15|.|TRBV14|TRBD1|TRBJ1-6
CASSQLTGKASPLHF
TGTGCCAGCAGCCAATTGACAGGGAAGGCTTCACCCCTCCACTTT
>13|.|TRBV28|.|TRBJ1-4
CASRLPGSEKLFF
TGTGCCAGCAGGCTGCCGGGGTCTGAAAAACTGTTTTTT
>15|.|TRBV5-5|TRBD1|TRBJ1-4
CASSLGQGANEKLFF
TGTGCCAGCAGCTTAGGACAGGGGGCTAATGAAAAACTGTTTTTT
>11|.|TRBV9|.|TRBJ1-2
CASSSWDGYTF
TGTGCCAGCAGCAGCTGGGATGGCTACACCTTC